This is a list of T cell receptor beta chains from one sample in a study of identical twins. Via MiXCR, TCRdb re-called the 5' RACE reads, giving one row per CDR3 protein. The top ten clones hold roughly 15% of a sample with around 250,000 distinct CDR3 sequences, 5.5% to 7.5% of them seen once. The same specimen was also included in a second study, on T cells expressing NK-cell markers.

The specimen was CD8+ T cells sorted from blood. Receptor source: a woman aged 18-30 years in good health. CDR3s include the opening cysteine and the closing phenylalanine or tryptophan. D genes are given only for firm matches. A row's size may be missing; if present it is once, few, many or a size class.

j_gene,v_gene,abundance,d_gene,CDR3aa,CDR3nt
TRBJ1-1,TRBV3-1,few,TRBD1,CASSHRTGGRTEAFF,TGTGCCAGCAGCCACCGGACAGGCGGGAGGACTGAAGCTTTCTTT
TRBJ2-6,TRBV6-1,few,TRBD1,CASSQEKGQGSGANVLTF,TGTGCCAGCAGTCAAGAAAAGGGACAGGGCTCTGGGGCCAACGTCCTGACTTTC
TRBJ2-1,TRBV6-1,many,TRBD2,CASGVTGLVINEQFF,TGTGCCAGCGGGGTAACGGGACTAGTGATCAATGAGCAGTTCTTC
TRBJ2-7,TRBV12-3/TRBV12-4,many,TRBD1,CASSLITGVGREQYF,TGTGCCAGCAGTTTGATAACAGGGGTTGGTAGAGAGCAGTACTTC
TRBJ2-7,TRBV11-2,many,TRBD2,CASSAASGPAYEQYF,TGTGCCAGCAGCGCCGCTAGCGGGCCCGCCTACGAGCAGTACTTC
TRBJ2-5,TRBV9,few,NA,CASSVGQAGETQYF,TGTGCCAGCAGCGTAGGGCAGGCGGGAGAGACCCAGTACTTC
TRBJ2-7,TRBV3-1,few,NA,CASSREGWDEQYF,TGTGCCAGCAGCCGCGAGGGTTGGGACGAGCAGTACTTC
TRBJ2-4,TRBV13,few,NA,CASSGRSGPKGDIQYF,TGTGCCAGCAGCGGACGTAGCGGCCCTAAAGGTGACATTCAGTACTTC
TRBJ2-2,TRBV4-1,many,TRBD1,CASSQTGAGELFF,TGCGCCAGCAGCCAAACAGGGGCCGGGGAGCTGTTTTTT
TRBJ2-3,TRBV11-3,few,NA,CASSFKSGWDTQYF,TGTGCCAGCAGCTTTAAAAGCGGTTGGGATACGCAGTATTTT
TRBJ2-3,TRBV12-3/TRBV12-4,many,TRBD2,CASSLARLAGSTDTQYF,TGTGCCAGCAGTTTAGCGCGATTAGCGGGGAGCACAGATACGCAGTATTTT
TRBJ1-5,TRBV20-1,few,NA,CSALTGSNQPQHF,TGCAGTGCCCTGACCGGGAGCAATCAGCCCCAGCATTTT
TRBJ1-1,TRBV29-1,few,NA,CSVEWVETAEAFF,TGCAGCGTTGAATGGGTTGAGACAGCTGAAGCTTTCTTT
TRBJ2-3,TRBV2,NA,NA,CASSTRTDTQYF,TGTGCCAGCAGCACTCGTACGGATACGCAGTATTTT
TRBJ1-1,TRBV6-2/TRBV6-3,NA,NA,CASSGIQQNTEAFF,TGTGCCAGCAGCGGGATACAGCAGAACACTGAAGCTTTCTTT
TRBJ2-1,TRBV5-4,few,NA,CASSLSDWRGLSYNEQFF,TGTGCCAGCAGCTTATCGGATTGGAGGGGGCTCTCCTACAATGAGCAGTTCTTC
TRBJ2-5,TRBV12-3/TRBV12-4,few,NA,CASRGVGGRQETQYF,TGTGCCAGCAGAGGGGTCGGGGGACGACAAGAGACCCAGTACTTC
TRBJ1-3,TRBV30,few,NA,CAWGPWDMHF,TGTGCCTGGGGCCCATGGGACATGCATTTT
TRBJ1-6,TRBV6-1,many,NA,CASSEEDAINSPLHF,TGTGCCAGCAGTGAAGAAGACGCTATCAATTCACCCCTCCACTTT
TRBJ2-1,TRBV7-9,many,NA,CASTWAVEQFF,TGTGCCAGCACGTGGGCGGTTGAGCAGTTCTTC
TRBJ1-1,TRBV7-9,few,TRBD1,CASSSKLRDRVDTEAFF,TGTGCCAGCAGCTCAAAACTCCGGGACAGGGTAGACACTGAAGCTTTCTTT
TRBJ2-7,TRBV7-6,few,NA,CASSPGGRGQYEQYF,TGTGCCAGCAGCCCAGGGGGGCGGGGACAGTACGAGCAGTACTTC
TRBJ1-1,TRBV7-8,many,NA,CASSLAGVTEAFF,TGTGCCAGCAGCTTAGCTGGGGTGACTGAAGCTTTCTTT
TRBJ1-1,TRBV6-6,few,NA,CASSRTTNTEAFF,TGTGCCAGCAGCAGGACGACGAACACTGAAGCTTTCTTT
TRBJ2-3,TRBV11-2,NA,NA,CASSPIGGDTNELTDTQYF,TGTGCCAGCAGCCCCATTGGCGGGGACACGAACGAACTCACAGATACGCAGTATTTT
TRBJ1-1,TRBV29-1,NA,NA,CSVDLGDSEAFF,TGCAGCGTTGACCTGGGGGATTCTGAAGCTTTCTTT
TRBJ2-3,TRBV6-1,many,NA,CASCQKITDTQYF,TGTGCCAGCTGTCAGAAAATCACAGATACGCAGTATTTT
TRBJ2-5,TRBV6-1,NA,NA,CASSPGDGQETQYF,TGTGCCAGCAGCCCGGGGGATGGGCAAGAGACCCAGTACTTC
TRBJ2-3,TRBV12-3/TRBV12-4,many,TRBD2,CASSLSGKDTQYF,TGTGCCAGCAGTCTTAGCGGGAAAGATACGCAGTATTTT
TRBJ2-1,TRBV5-1,many,TRBD2,CASRTGTRGNEQFF,TGCGCCAGCCGTACCGGGACTAGGGGCAATGAGCAGTTCTTC
TRBJ2-7,TRBV12-3/TRBV12-4,NA,TRBD1,CASSLASAGGSYEQYF,TGTGCCAGCAGTTTAGCGTCGGCAGGGGGTTCCTACGAGCAGTACTTC
TRBJ1-2,TRBV12-3/TRBV12-4,many,TRBD1,CASRPGQGTNYGYTF,TGTGCCAGCAGGCCGGGACAGGGGACCAACTATGGCTACACCTTC
TRBJ1-1,TRBV6-5,few,NA,CASSYSPGANTEAFF,TGTGCCAGCAGTTACTCTCCAGGGGCTAACACTGAAGCTTTCTTT
TRBJ1-4,TRBV12-3/TRBV12-4,many,NA,CASSATVPSELFF,TGTGCCAGCAGTGCTACAGTCCCAAGTGAACTGTTTTTT
TRBJ2-7,TRBV5-1,few,NA,CASRLAGPTYEQYF,TGCGCCAGCAGACTGGCGGGACCCACCTACGAGCAGTACTTC
TRBJ2-7,TRBV6-1,NA,TRBD2,CASTWGSGLSYEQYF,TGTGCCAGCACCTGGGGTAGCGGGCTTTCCTACGAGCAGTACTTC
TRBJ2-3,TRBV12-3/TRBV12-4,many,NA,CASSLLQGSLDTQYF,TGTGCCAGCAGTTTACTGCAGGGGAGTTTGGATACGCAGTATTTT
TRBJ2-7,TRBV11-1,NA,TRBD2,CASSPEVAGALSTYEQYF,TGTGCCAGCAGCCCAGAGGTAGCGGGAGCTCTCTCTACGTACGAGCAGTACTTC
TRBJ1-1,TRBV6-5,few,NA,CASSYSPRTPLNTEAFF,TGTGCCAGCAGTTACTCGCCCCGGACACCCCTGAACACTGAAGCTTTCTTT
TRBJ2-2,TRBV6-2/TRBV6-3,many,NA,CASKAPPENTGELFF,TGTGCCAGCAAGGCCCCGCCCGAGAACACCGGGGAGCTGTTTTTT
TRBJ2-7,TRBV6-1,few,TRBD1,CASSPSRGSYEQYF,TGTGCCAGCAGCCCCTCCAGGGGGTCCTACGAGCAGTACTTC
TRBJ2-2,TRBV9,NA,TRBD1,CASSAPGQGWRSGELFF,TGTGCCAGCAGCGCCCCGGGACAGGGGTGGAGGTCCGGGGAGCTGTTTTTT
TRBJ2-3,TRBV25-1,few,TRBD1,CASSEGQGDDTQYF,TGTGCCAGCAGTGAAGGACAGGGTGATGATACGCAGTATTTT
TRBJ2-3,TRBV7-2,NA,NA,CASSYGSSTDTQYF,TGTGCCAGCAGCTACGGGTCTAGCACAGATACGCAGTATTTT
TRBJ2-1,TRBV20-1,many,NA,CSALGIEQFF,TGCAGTGCTTTAGGGATTGAGCAGTTCTTC